This T cell receptor (beta chain) is from a study of OX40 agonist ivuxolimab in advanced cancers. Sequencing used immunoSEQ multiplex PCR; TCRdb keeps in-frame clones, though not all of them. The table shows 100,000 or so clones, with roughly 90% occurring only once. Findings and limits, study-wide: With doses of 0.1-3.0 mg/kg, partial responders showed among the lowest clonal expansion.

V was shortened by 8 bases and J by 5 bases, with 18 bases between the two germline ends. Germline V gives CDR1 MNHEY, CDR2 SVGAGI. This CDR3 is 14 amino acids long. For this clone: Its antigen is undetermined.

V and J are TRBV6-5 and TRBJ2-5, with D maybe TRBD2 (6 bases). The material was CD4+ or CD8+ T cells sorted from blood, obtained in a trial of the OX40 agonist ivuxolimab. This sequence was found in an adult with an advanced solid tumor such as melanoma, head and neck, liver or kidney cancer. The CDR3 loop is CASRRVTRGETQYF. CDR3 DNA: TGTGCCAGCCGGAGGGTGACCCGCGGCGAGACCCAGTACTTC.